Sequencing of this T cell receptor (beta chain) was carried out in a study of cytomegalovirus exposure and HLA in healthy donors. Concerning this clone: Its cognate antigen is unknown.

Study-level points and caveats: Many donors shared some public TCRs, even though most TCR sequences were rare.

Germline V gives CDR1 LNHNV, CDR2 YYDKDF (reference sequence). This CDR3 contains 15 residues. V was clipped by 5 bases and J by 5 bases; unmatched bases: 7. Sampled while nominally healthy, donors likely had unrecorded immune exposures. The PCR employed 60 Vbeta primers together with 13 Jbeta primers. Libraries were prepared by immunoSEQ multiplex PCR; TCRdb keeps only in-frame clonotypes and omits some of them. The profile shows approximately 190,000 clones, around four fifths of them singletons. V and J are TRBV15 and TRBJ1-5, with 9 bases that match TRBD1. The TCR was taken from a man between 35 and 55 years old in good health and CMV-seropositive. The sequenced material came from PBMCs. The CDR3 is CATSEDRGKHQPQHF. The CDR3 nucleotides read TGTGCCACCAGCGAAGACAGGGGGAAGCATCAGCCCCAGCATTTT.